This TCR beta chain comes out of a study of T cell changes during pregnancy in multiple sclerosis. V shed 5 bases, J shed 4 bases, and the junction held 6 bases outside the gene matches. Germline V CDR1 and CDR2: LGHNT, FRNRAP. The CDR3 has 15 residues. Sequencing was performed with immunoSEQ multiplex PCR; in TCRdb, only in-frame clones are kept and a portion is missing. Of more than 95,000 clones listed, about 94% are singletons. The TCR comes from a female donor with multiple sclerosis, enrolled in a pregnancy study. Sequencing used peripheral blood, obtained after pregnancy. The rearrangement uses TRBV12-5 and TRBJ1-2; 11 bases are shared with TRBD1. CDR3 nucleotide sequence: TGTGCTAGTGGTCTAGGACAGGGGGCACCCTATGGCTACACCTTC. It is translated as CASGLGQGAPYGYTF.